Shown below are 17 T cell receptor beta chains from a single sample sequenced in a study of metastatic and nonmetastatic thyroid tumors. TCRdb reprocessed the PCR reads using MiXCR. The sample holds around 64,000 clones, under 5% seen once. Every patient underwent thyroid surgery untreated. Specimen: blood. These receptors were collected from a female donor with papillary thyroid cancer or a benign thyroid nodule (not recorded which). Some clones in this sample may be carry-over from other donors' samples.

The rearrangement uses TRBV7-9 and TRBJ1-5; 7 positions agree with TRBD1. The germline V gene has CDR1 SEHNR and CDR2 FQNEAQ (reference sequence). The CDR3 runs 14 residues. J lost 5 bases, V lost 3 bases, and 4 bases had no gene match. Here the CDR3 DNA reads TGTGCCAGCAGCTTGCAGGGGGTGGATCAGCCCCAGCATTTT. Protein sequence: CASSLQGVDQPQHF.

This clone was observed many times. The chain recombines TRBV20-1 with TRBJ1-1; tentatively, D is TRBD1 (5 bases). This CDR3 region has 13 residues. V lost 3 bases, J lost 5 bases, and 13 bases lay in between. Germline V lookup: CDR1 DFQATT, CDR2 SNEGSKA (reference sequence). In nucleotides, the CDR3 is TGCAGTGCTAGGGCCCACGGGGGAACTGAAGCTTTCTTT. Translated: CSARAHGGTEAFF.

This clone was recorded at least ten times. The J gene is TRBJ1-5, the V gene TRBV27, with D possibly matching TRBD1 (5 bases). The CDR3 length is 15 residues. Germline V gives CDR1 MNHEY, CDR2 SMNVEV (reference sequence). The V end was cut by 4 bases, the J end by 0 bases, with 10 bases between. The CDR3 here is CASSSDSYSNQPQHF. CDR3 nucleotides: TGTGCCAGCAGTTCTGACAGTTATAGCAATCAGCCCCAGCATTTT.

This clone was detected many times. J is TRBJ2-1 and V is TRBV6-1; either TRBD1 or TRBD2 may supply D (5 bases each). Between the trimmed V and J ends, which lost 5 bases and 4 bases, there was a span of 21 bases. The CDR3 sequence is 17 residues long. Germline V gene lookup returns CDR1 MNHNS and CDR2 SASEGT. DNA of the CDR3: TGTGCCAGCAGTTACCGCCCCCGGGGCGGCAAGTACAATGAGCAGTTCTTC. Protein: CASSYRPRGGKYNEQFF.

In this sample, this clone turned up many times. V gene TRBV3-1 combines with J gene TRBJ1-2, with D unresolved. The germline V gene encodes CDR1 LGHDT and CDR2 YNNKEL (reference sequence). Deletions cut 1 base from V and 8 bases from J, with 5 bases between. The CDR3 runs 11 residues. The CDR3, as DNA: TGTGCCAGCAGCCAAGGTGCCGGCTACACCTTC. Encoded protein: CASSQGAGYTF.

This clone appeared many times. The CDR3 sequence is CSALLPGAQETQYF. CDR3 nucleotides: TGCAGTGCTCTGCTGCCGGGGGCTCAAGAGACCCAGTACTTC. The chain combines TRBV20-1 with TRBJ2-5; D possibly matches TRBD1 or TRBD2 (6 bases each). V gave up 5 bases and J gave up 2 bases, with 15 bases separating them. The CDR3 is made up of 14 amino acids. In germline, CDR1 is DFQATT, CDR2 SNEGSKA (reference sequence).

This clone was found many times. The gene calls are TRBV7-2 and TRBJ2-7; tentatively, D is TRBD2 (6 bases). CDR1 and CDR2 (germline): SGHTA, FQGNSA. This CDR3 region has 14 residues. Trimming pared 4 bases from V and 6 bases from J, leaving 16 bases between. CDR3 region: CASSYGGGLTEQYF. CDR3 nucleotide sequence: TGTGCCAGCAGCTACGGTGGAGGGCTGACCGAGCAGTACTTC.

This clone has a count of ten or more. This chain uses TRBV19 with TRBJ2-3, with 8 bases that match TRBD2. CDR3 length: 13 amino acids. J gave up 5 bases and V 3 bases, and 1 base lay outside the gene matches. CDR1 LNHDA and CDR2 SQIVND come from the germline V gene (reference sequence). The CDR3 reads CASSILAGDTQYF. As DNA, the CDR3 is TGTGCCAGTAGTATTCTAGCGGGAGATACGCAGTATTTT.

This clone has at least ten counts. The CDR3 is CASLSGRDPGELFF. The CDR3 region has the DNA TGTGCCAGTCTTAGCGGGAGGGACCCCGGGGAGCTGTTTTTT. The chain couples TRBV19 to TRBJ2-2; the match to TRBD2 covers 11 bases. Per germline, CDR1 LNHDA and CDR2 SQIVND (reference sequence). J lost 6 bases, V lost 8 bases, and 5 bases had no gene match. There are 14 residues in the CDR3. Supplemented by reference TRBV19 and TRBJ2-2, the full variable domain reads DGGITQSPKYLFRKEGQNVTLSCEQNLNHDAMYWYRQDPGQGLRLIYYSQIVNDFQKGDIAEGYSVSREKKESFPLTVTSAQKNPTAFYLCASLSGRDPGELFFGEGSRLTVL.

The sample holds many counts of this clone. With a much larger clone just one base away, this may be a read error. The chain has TRBV27 and TRBJ2-1; 7 positions agree with TRBD2. From germline, CDR1 is MNHEY and CDR2 SMNVEV (reference sequence). The CDR3 sequence is 17 residues long. In DNA form, the CDR3 reads TGTGCCAACAGTTTAAGGGCTAGCGGAGGATTGTACAATGAGCAGTTCTTC. As protein: CANSLRASGGLYNEQFF.

V is TRBV7-9 and J is TRBJ2-7; D is unresolved. This CDR3 is built from 12 residues. V lost 8 bases and J 1 base, leaving 9 bases between the germline ends. Germline V lookup: CDR1 SEHNR, CDR2 FQNEAQ (reference sequence). CDR3 bases: TGTGCCAGCGGTGACGGGTCCTACGAGCAGTACTTC. It translates to CASGDGSYEQYF. The complete variable domain, with remaining parts taken from reference TRBV7-9 and TRBJ2-7, reads DTGVSQNPRHKITKRGQNVTFRCDPISEHNRLYWYRQTLGQGPEFLTYFQNEAQLEKSRLLSDRFSAERPKGSFSTLEIQRTEQGDSAMYLCASGDGSYEQYFGPGTRLTVT.

Only a few counts were recorded for this clone. A much larger clone is a single base away; this may be a read error. The CDR3: CSARDNGGHYYEQYF. The CDR3, as DNA: TGCAGTGCTAGAGACAACGGGGGGCACTACTACGAGCAGTACTTC. The rearrangement uses TRBV20-1 and TRBJ2-7, with D tentatively TRBD2 (7 bases). Deletions cut 0 bases from V and 3 bases from J, with 15 bases between. There are 15 residues in the CDR3. CDR1 and CDR2 (germline): DFQATT, SNEGSKA (reference sequence).

The sample holds many counts of this clone. The rearrangement uses TRBV7-8 and TRBJ1-5; no firm D call. CDR3 length equals 14 residues. Per the germline V gene, CDR1 is SGHVS and CDR2 is FQNEAQ. Trimming took off 2 bases at V and 7 bases at J, with 12 bases between the two ends. CDR3 DNA: TGTGCCAGCAGCTTAATTCGTGAGGGACAGCCCCAGCATTTT. It codes for CASSLIREGQPQHF. The full variable domain, its missing parts supplied by reference TRBV7-8 and TRBJ1-5, is GAGVSQSPRYKVAKRGQDVALRCDPISGHVSLFWYQQALGQGPEFLTYFQNEAQLDKSGLPSDRFFAERPEGSVSTLKIQRTQQEDSAVYLCASSLIREGQPQHFGDGTRLSIL.

This clone was detected many times. This may arise from a read error, as a much more abundant clone is one base away. J is TRBJ1-2 and V is TRBV20-1, with D possibly being TRBD1 (6 bases). Trimming stripped 0 bases from V and 5 bases from J, with 16 bases between. The CDR3 contains 15 residues. CDR1 is DFQATT and CDR2 is SNEGSKA in the germline V gene (reference sequence). The CDR3 here is CSARDGGEQGYGYTF. The CDR3 bases are TGCAGTGCTAGAGATGGAGGGGAGCAGGGGTATGGCTACACCTTC.

V and J are TRBV12-5 and TRBJ2-7; 7 bases agree with TRBD2. Germline V gene data show CDR1 as LGHNT and CDR2 as FRNRAP. This CDR3 is built from 14 residues. Losses at the gene ends were 1 base for V and 3 bases for J; bases not matched to a gene: 3. CDR3 in DNA: TGTGCTAGTGGTTTGGGCAGCGGGAACTACGAGCAGTACTTC. Translating gives CASGLGSGNYEQYF.

V and J are TRBV6-1 and TRBJ1-2, with D possibly matching TRBD1 (6 bases). V lost 6 bases to trimming and J lost 1 base, with 15 bases between them. The CDR3 consists of 15 residues. Germline V gene sequence: CDR1 MNHNS, CDR2 SASEGT. The CDR3 coding sequence is TGTGCCAGCAGGATTGGTGGGGGACATAACTATGGCTACACCTTC. It yields the protein CASRIGGGHNYGYTF.

This clone was seen more than once but under ten times. The V call is TRBV7-8, the J call TRBJ2-1; tentative D call: TRBD1 (5 bases). The CDR3 contains 15 residues. In germline, CDR1 is SGHVS, CDR2 FQNEAQ. Between the trimmed V and J ends, which lost 5 bases and 2 bases, there was a span of 13 bases. In DNA, the CDR3 is TGTGCCAGCAGCCCTCGACAGAAGACCTACAATGAGCAGTTCTTC. Translating it yields CASSPRQKTYNEQFF. The whole variable domain, remainder taken from reference TRBV7-8 and TRBJ2-1, is GAGVSQSPRYKVAKRGQDVALRCDPISGHVSLFWYQQALGQGPEFLTYFQNEAQLDKSGLPSDRFFAERPEGSVSTLKIQRTQQEDSAVYLCASSPRQKTYNEQFFGPGTRLTVL.